One sample yielded the 20 T cell receptor beta chains listed below, sequenced in a study of long-term antiretroviral therapy in people with HIV (dated by TCRdb to 2022 to 2024). The immunoSEQ hsTCRB v3.0 assay was used at survey level resolution to sequence the TRB variable region. TCRdb limited this immuneACCESS table to in-frame rearrangements with V and J called. A share of clones is missing; checked studies link under half to unresolved V genes, and the rest is unexplained. Present in this sample are about 29,000 clones, over 90% of which were seen just once. Of the sample, around a tenth is held by the ten largest clones. The sample consisted of unsorted PBMCs, taken 6.2 years after starting antiretroviral therapy. The receptor source for this set is a man between 35 and 55 years old with HIV.

This chain uses TRBV7-2 with TRBJ2-5, with 7 bases fitting TRBD2. From germline, CDR1 is SGHTA and CDR2 FQGNSA. V lost 2 bases, J lost 1 base, and 4 bases stayed unmatched. CDR3 size: 15 residues. CDR3 loop: CASSLKAGTQETQYF. The CDR3 nucleotides read TGTGCCAGCAGCTTAAAAGCGGGAACCCAAGAGACCCAGTACTTC.

The rearrangement uses TRBV4-3 and TRBJ1-2; D remains ambiguous. V was trimmed by 6 bases and J by 7 bases, leaving 12 bases between them. Germline V gives CDR1 LGHNA, CDR2 YSLEER. The CDR3 is 12 residues long. This CDR3 reads CASSPGEGGYTF. The DNA of the CDR3 is TGCGCCAGCAGTCCTGGGGAGGGTGGCTACACCTTC.

The chain links TRBV5-4 to TRBJ2-5, with D uncertain. Germline V gene lookup returns CDR1 SGHNT and CDR2 YYREEE (reference sequence). Trimming took off 2 bases at V and 4 bases at J, with 9 bases between the two ends. This CDR3 spans 13 amino acids. The chain's CDR3 is CASSLVLGETQYF. The CDR3 nucleotides are TGTGCCAGCAGCTTAGTCCTCGGAGAGACCCAGTACTTC.

This clone was picked up one time. V is TRBV6-4 and J is TRBJ2-3; possible D gene TRBD1, 5 bases. Trimming pared 0 bases from V and 0 bases from J, leaving 7 bases between. Per germline, CDR1 MRHNA and CDR2 SNTAGT. The CDR3 covers 15 residues. DNA for the CDR3: TGTGCCAGCAGTGACTCGACAGACAGCACAGATACGCAGTATTTT. It is translated as CASSDSTDSTDTQYF.

In its sample, this clone was seen a few times. This specimen includes other DNA sequences encoding the same CDR3. V usage is TRBV18 and J usage is TRBJ1-1; 9 nucleotides align to TRBD1. CDR3 length: 14 residues. J was trimmed by 3 bases and V by 3 bases; bases with no gene match: 2. CDR1 KGHSH and CDR2 LQKENI come from the germline V gene. The DNA of the CDR3 is TGTGCCAGCTCACCCCGGACAGGGGACACTGAAGCTTTCTTT. This sequence encodes CASSPRTGDTEAFF. Using reference TRBV18 and TRBJ1-1 for the parts outside the CDR3, the full variable domain is NAGVMQNPRHLVRRRGQEARLRCSPMKGHSHVYWYRQLPEEGLKFMVYLQKENIIDESGMPKERFSAEFPKEGPSILRIQQVVRGDSAAYFCASSPRTGDTEAFFGQGTRLTVV.

This rearrangement joins TRBV7-2 to TRBJ1-6; possibly TRBD1 for D (5 bases). V was pared by 1 base and J by 5 bases, with 9 bases between. The CDR3 runs to 15 residues. Per the germline V gene, CDR1 is SGHTA and CDR2 is FQGNSA. CDR3 protein: CASSLGRANNSPLHF. The CDR3, as DNA: TGTGCCAGCAGCTTAGGCAGGGCTAATAATTCACCCCTCCACTTT. Complete variable domain (other parts from reference TRBV7-2 and TRBJ1-6): GAGVSQSPSNKVTEKGKDVELRCDPISGHTALYWYRQSLGQGLEFLIYFQGNSAPDKSGLPSDRFSAERTGGSVSTLTIQRTQQEDSAVYLCASSLGRANNSPLHFGNGTRLTVT.

The chain recombines TRBV10-1 with TRBJ1-4, with D perhaps matching TRBD1 (6 bases). CDR1 is WNHNN, CDR2 SYGVQD, per germline (reference sequence). V was cut by 5 bases and J by 5 bases, with 12 bases left in between. CDR3 size: 14 residues. The CDR3 loop is CASSTGTPNEKLFF. The CDR3 nucleotides read TGCGCCAGCAGTACCGGGACACCGAATGAAAAACTGTTTTTT.

This chain uses TRBV2 with TRBJ2-5; TRBD1 matches at 8 bases. V shed 4 bases, J shed 1 base, and the junction held 2 bases outside the gene matches. The CDR3 is made up of 14 amino acids. Germline loops: CDR1 SNHLY, CDR2 FYNNEI. The CDR3 loop reads CASSVDRGQETQYF. For the CDR3, the DNA is TGTGCCAGCAGTGTTGACAGGGGCCAAGAGACCCAGTACTTC.

The count of this clone is one. The J gene is TRBJ2-3, the V gene TRBV9; D is undetermined. The germline CDR1 and CDR2 sequences are SGDLS and YYNGEE. The ends were cut back, 0 bases at V and 3 bases at J, with 11 bases in the middle. The CDR3 covers 15 residues. CDR3 nucleotide sequence: TGTGCCAGCAGCGTAGACCACCTCCGGACAGATACGCAGTATTTT. Its protein product is CASSVDHLRTDTQYF.

As DNA, the CDR3 is TGTGCCAGTACCCCTAGGAGGGACGGCCCATGGGCCCTCCACTTT. Translating it yields CASTPRRDGPWALHF. The chain joins TRBV19 to TRBJ1-6, with D possibly being TRBD1 (5 bases). CDR1 is LNHDA and CDR2 is SQIVND in the germline V gene (reference sequence). The CDR3 has 15 residues. With 7 bases removed from V and 14 bases from J, the gap between germline ends came to 24 bases.

The chain employs TRBV19 and TRBJ2-4; maybe TRBD2 (5 bases). The CDR3 extends over 20 amino acids. The germline gives CDR1 LNHDA, CDR2 SQIVND (reference sequence). V was trimmed by 7 bases and J by 0 bases, leaving 28 bases between them. The CDR3 loop is CASTPLREGNTKLAKNIQYF. CDR3 coding DNA: TGTGCCAGTACCCCCCTACGAGAGGGAAATACCAAATTAGCCAAAAACATTCAGTACTTC.

The CDR3 DNA is TGCAGCTCTTCAGGGGGAGGGAAAGGGGCTTTCTTT. Translating gives CSSSGGGKGAFF. V and J are TRBV29-1 and TRBJ1-1; the match to TRBD1 covers 7 bases. Germline values: CDR1 SQVTM, CDR2 ANQGSEA. V lost 8 bases to trimming and J lost 11 bases; unmatched junction nucleotides: 14. This CDR3 contains 12 residues.

The V gene is TRBV27, the J gene TRBJ2-1, with D uncertain. Germline V CDR1 and CDR2: MNHEY, SMNVEV (reference sequence). V lost 4 bases to trimming and J lost 2 bases, with 6 bases between them. This CDR3 has 13 residues. CDR3 residues: CASSYGAYNEQFF. The DNA of the CDR3 is TGTGCCAGCAGTTATGGGGCCTACAATGAGCAGTTCTTC.

The chain carries TRBV6-5 and TRBJ2-3, with D possibly TRBD2 on 6 matching bases. The CDR3 spans 14 residues. V lost 8 bases, J lost 3 bases, and 15 bases lay in between. In germline, CDR1 is MNHEY, CDR2 SVGAGI. The CDR3 is CASRGTVETDTQYF. The CDR3 nucleotides are TGTGCCAGCCGGGGGACGGTTGAGACAGATACGCAGTATTTT.

This sequence joins TRBV6-5 and TRBJ1-1, with 9 bases fitting TRBD1. The germline V gene has CDR1 MNHEY and CDR2 SVGAGI. After removal of 4 bases from V and 10 bases from J, the junction contained 7 bases not matched to a gene. This CDR3 contains 13 residues. CDR3 sequence reads: CASSWGTGRVAFF. CDR3 nucleotides: TGTGCCAGCAGTTGGGGGACAGGGCGTGTAGCTTTCTTT.

In this sample, this clone turned up once. The rearrangement links TRBV7-9 to TRBJ2-7; a possible D gene is TRBD1 (6 bases). V was shortened by 2 bases and J by 0 bases, with 20 bases between the two germline ends. CDR1 and CDR2 (germline): SEHNR, FQNEAQ (reference sequence). The CDR3 consists of 18 residues. For the CDR3, the DNA is TGTGCCAGCAGCTTAAGGGGCCCTCAGGGGACGAGCTCCTACGAGCAGTACTTC. Translated, it gives CASSLRGPQGTSSYEQYF.

This chain uses TRBV6-1 with TRBJ1-5; 11 bases map to TRBD1. This CDR3 is 17 amino acids long. V shed 3 bases, J shed 1 base, and the junction held 5 bases outside the gene matches. Germline V gene lookup returns CDR1 MNHNS and CDR2 SASEGT. The CDR3 reads CASSDGGTGGSNQPQHF. The CDR3 DNA is TGTGCCAGCAGTGACGGGGGGACAGGGGGGAGCAATCAGCCCCAGCATTTT.

This clone was found once. A read error is possible here, since a much larger clone lies one base away. This rearrangement joins TRBV7-2 to TRBJ2-2; D unresolved. There are 13 residues in the CDR3. From germline, CDR1 is SGHTA and CDR2 FQGNSA. V was clipped by 1 base and J by 4 bases, with 4 bases between them. DNA of the CDR3: TGTGCCAGCAGCTTAGTGACCACCGGGGAGCTGTTTTTT. Translated: CASSLVTTGELFF.

The V gene is TRBV5-1, the J gene TRBJ2-3; no definite D call. The CDR3 totals 12 residues. Germline V lookup: CDR1 SGHRS, CDR2 YFSETQ. Between the trimmed V and J ends, which lost 0 bases and 10 bases, there was a span of 9 bases. The CDR3 protein is CASSLVGESQYF. The CDR3 nucleotides read TGCGCCAGCAGCTTGGTAGGTGAATCGCAGTATTTT.

The chain employs TRBV5-1 and TRBJ2-5; TRBD2 is a possible D gene (6 bases). V was shortened by 5 bases and J by 0 bases, with 14 bases between the two germline ends. The CDR3 is 15 residues long. CDR1 and CDR2 (germline): SGHRS, YFSETQ. CDR3 sequence (DNA): TGCGCCAGCAGGGGAGGTGGGACCTACCAAGAGACCCAGTACTTC. Amino acids: CASRGGGTYQETQYF.